Following are 4 T cell receptor beta chains from one sample sequenced in a study of blood T cell repertoires in COVID-19. Profiling relied on immunoSEQ multiplex PCR, and the TCRdb table lists in-frame clones only, not all of them. This table has 160,000 or so clones, about 80% appearing once. Sequenced material: peripheral blood. Receptors originate from an older man with active or convalescent COVID-19.

The chain combines TRBV2 with TRBJ2-7; perhaps TRBD2 as D (5 bases). This CDR3 spans 14 amino acids. Germline CDR1 is SNHLY and CDR2 is FYNNEI. Trimming left V 6 bases short and J 7 bases short, with 19 bases between. CDR3 loop: CASRSRERADEQYF. The CDR3 region has the DNA TGTGCCAGCAGATCAAGGGAGAGGGCGGATGAGCAGTACTTC.

J is TRBJ2-2 and V is TRBV5-6; the match to TRBD2 covers 7 bases. Germline V gives CDR1 SGHDT, CDR2 YYEEEE. The CDR3 is 16 amino acids. V lost 3 bases to trimming and J lost 3 bases; unmatched junction nucleotides: 8. The CDR3 loop is CASSSRTRGDTGELFF. The CDR3 DNA reads as TGTGCCAGCAGCTCGAGGACTAGAGGAGACACCGGGGAGCTGTTTTTT. Full variable domain (remainder filled in from reference TRBV5-6 and TRBJ2-2): DAGVTQSPTHLIKTRGQQVTLRCSPKSGHDTVSWYQQALGQGPQFIFQYYEEEERQRGNFPDRFSGHQFPNYSSELNVNALLLGDSALYLCASSSRTRGDTGELFFGEGSRLTVL.

CDR3 DNA sequence: TGTGCCAGCAGCCAGCGACTAGCAATATACGAGCAGTACTTC. As protein: CASSQRLAIYEQYF. The chain recombines TRBV3-1 (or the pseudogene TRBV3-2) with TRBJ2-7, with 7 bases identical to TRBD2. The V segment lost 3 bases and the J segment 4 bases; nucleotides outside the gene matches: 6. The CDR3 runs 14 residues. Germline V lookup: CDR1 LGHDT, CDR2 YNNKEL (reference sequence).

The chain uses TRBV10-2 and TRBJ2-1; perhaps TRBD2 as D (5 bases). V lost 4 bases and J 5 bases, leaving 9 bases between the germline ends. CDR3 size: 13 residues. The germline gives CDR1 WSHSY, CDR2 SAAADI. This chain's CDR3 is CASSAGRDNEQFF. CDR3 coding DNA: TGCGCCAGCAGTGCTGGGAGAGACAATGAGCAGTTCTTC.